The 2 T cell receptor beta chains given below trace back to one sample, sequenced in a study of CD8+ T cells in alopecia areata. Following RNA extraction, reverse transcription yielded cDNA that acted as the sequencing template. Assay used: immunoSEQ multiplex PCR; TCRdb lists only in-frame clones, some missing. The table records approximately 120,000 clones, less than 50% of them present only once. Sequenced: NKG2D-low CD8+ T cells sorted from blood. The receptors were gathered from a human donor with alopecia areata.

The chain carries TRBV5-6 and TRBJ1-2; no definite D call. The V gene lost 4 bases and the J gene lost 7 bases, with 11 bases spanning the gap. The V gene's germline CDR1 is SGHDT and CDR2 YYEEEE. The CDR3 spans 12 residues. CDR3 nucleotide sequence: TGTGCCAGCAGCCCTGACGAGGGTGGCTACACCTTC. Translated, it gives CASSPDEGGYTF.

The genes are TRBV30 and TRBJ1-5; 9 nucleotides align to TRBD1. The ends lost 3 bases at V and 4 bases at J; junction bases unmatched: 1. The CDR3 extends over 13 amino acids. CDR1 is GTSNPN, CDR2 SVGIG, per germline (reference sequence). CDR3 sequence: CAWSGQGNQPQHF. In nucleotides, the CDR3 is TGTGCCTGGAGCGGACAGGGGAATCAGCCCCAGCATTTT. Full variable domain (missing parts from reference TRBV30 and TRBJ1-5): SQTIHQWPATLVQPVGSPLSLECTVEGTSNPNLYWYRQAAGRGLQLLFYSVGIGQISSEVPQNLSASRPQDRQFILSSKKLLLSDSGFYLCAWSGQGNQPQHFGDGTRLSIL.